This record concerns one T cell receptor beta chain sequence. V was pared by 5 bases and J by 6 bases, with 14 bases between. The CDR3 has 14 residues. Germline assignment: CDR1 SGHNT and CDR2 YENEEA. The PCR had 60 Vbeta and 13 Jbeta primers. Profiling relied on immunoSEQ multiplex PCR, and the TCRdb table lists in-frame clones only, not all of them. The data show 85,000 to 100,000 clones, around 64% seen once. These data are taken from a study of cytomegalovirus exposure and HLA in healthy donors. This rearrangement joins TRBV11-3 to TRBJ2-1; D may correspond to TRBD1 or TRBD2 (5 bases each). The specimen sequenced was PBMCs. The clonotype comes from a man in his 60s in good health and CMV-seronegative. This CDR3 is CASSIGAEGNEQFF. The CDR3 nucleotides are TGTGCCAGCAGCATAGGGGCAGAGGGCAATGAGCAGTTCTTC.